These 9 T cell receptor beta chains were sequenced from one sample in a study of beta chain features in type 1 diabetes. Expressed TCRB transcripts got sequenced, as all isolated RNA was reverse transcribed. Sequencing was performed with immunoSEQ multiplex PCR; in TCRdb, only in-frame clones are kept and a portion is missing. In the table there are 300,000 to 400,000 clones, roughly 8% of which are singletons. Sequenced sample: central memory CD4+ T cells from blood. The source is a woman under 30 in good health.

This clone turned up a few times. This sequence joins TRBV9 and TRBJ2-5; TRBD2 might be the D (5 bases). The CDR3 contains 14 residues. Germline V gives CDR1 SGDLS, CDR2 YYNGEE. V was cut by 0 bases and J by 5 bases, with 11 bases left in between. Here the CDR3 reads CASSVEGRGETQYF. DNA of the CDR3: TGTGCCAGCAGCGTAGAAGGGCGCGGGGAGACCCAGTACTTC.

V usage is TRBV6-6 and J usage is TRBJ2-6; D is unclear. This CDR3 comprises 13 residues. V was cut by 9 bases and J by 4 bases, with 10 bases left in between. Per germline, CDR1 MNHNY and CDR2 SVGAGI (reference sequence). This CDR3 reads CASIPSGANVLTF. The CDR3 DNA sequence: TGTGCCAGTATTCCTTCCGGGGCCAACGTCCTGACTTTC.

This clone appeared many times. Different DNA sequences within this sample yield the same CDR3. This chain links TRBV11-2 with TRBJ1-1; D is possibly TRBD1 (5 bases). This CDR3 has 15 residues. V shed 1 base and J shed 1 base, with 10 bases lying between them. The V gene's germline CDR1 is SGHAT and CDR2 FQNNGV. The CDR3 sequence: CASSLAGTGNTEAFF. The CDR3 DNA follows: TGTGCCAGCAGCTTAGCCGGGACGGGGAACACTGAAGCTTTCTTT.

This clone has a count of ten or more. The chain joins TRBV9 to TRBJ1-1; the D is unclear. The CDR3 contains 15 residues. Trimming stripped 2 bases from V and 0 bases from J, with 11 bases between. Germline V gene data show CDR1 as SGDLS and CDR2 as YYNGEE. CDR3 in amino acids: CASSVSTSMNTEAFF. For the CDR3, the DNA is TGTGCCAGCAGCGTTTCGACATCCATGAACACTGAAGCTTTCTTT.

This clone has a count of ten or more. CDR3 coding DNA: TGTGCCAGCAGTTTTCGCGGGAGGGAAAAACGGAACATTCAGTACTTC. Its translation: CASSFRGREKRNIQYF. The chain joins TRBV27 to TRBJ2-4; 9 bases agree with TRBD2. Germline loops: CDR1 MNHEY, CDR2 SMNVEV (reference sequence). CDR3 length: 16 amino acids. After removal of 3 bases from V and 7 bases from J, the junction contained 10 bases not matched to a gene.

There are a few counts of this clone. The CDR3 nucleotides are TGTGCCAGCACCATAGACAGGGGGCCTAATGAGCAGTTCTTC. Translation: CASTIDRGPNEQFF. The V gene is TRBV6-6, the J gene TRBJ2-1, with TRBD1 matching over 10 bases. Looked up from germline, CDR1 is MNHNY and CDR2 is SVGAGI (reference sequence). This CDR3 region has 14 residues. V shed 7 bases and J 7 bases; nucleotides not matched to a gene: 7.

In this sample, this clone turned up a few times. The chain employs TRBV15 and TRBJ2-1, with 10 bases matching TRBD2. Germline V gene sequence: CDR1 LNHNV, CDR2 YYDKDF (reference sequence). The CDR3 runs to 16 residues. V lost 3 bases, J lost 5 bases, and 7 bases stayed unmatched. The CDR3 coding sequence is TGTGCCACCAGCAGTATACTAGCGGGGAGGGACAATGAGCAGTTCTTC. Translation gives CATSSILAGRDNEQFF.

The sample holds a few counts of this clone. The CDR3 bases are TGTGCCAGCAGTTACATTTCTAGCGGGAGGAGTGAGCAGTACTTC. Protein: CASSYISSGRSEQYF. The chain joins TRBV6-6 to TRBJ2-7; TRBD2 aligns across 11 bases. J gave up 7 bases and V 2 bases, and 7 bases lay outside the gene matches. Germline CDR1 is MNHNY and CDR2 is SVGAGI (reference sequence). The CDR3 length is 15 residues.

This clone was seen a handful of times. The genes are TRBV10-3 and TRBJ2-6; D unclear. Looked up from germline, CDR1 is ENHRY and CDR2 is SYGVKD. Trimming took 4 bases from V and 0 from J, leaving 7 bases between them. The CDR3 is 15 residues long. The CDR3 loop is CAISVGNSGANVLTF. DNA of the CDR3: TGTGCCATCAGTGTGGGGAACTCTGGGGCCAACGTCCTGACTTTC.